This T cell receptor (beta chain) derives from a study of blood T cell repertoires in COVID-19. Generated by immunoSEQ multiplex PCR, the TCRdb table keeps only in-frame clones and is missing some. The data show around 250,000 clones, with around four fifths seen just once and approximately 6% held by the top ten. CDR1 is SGHVS, CDR2 FNYEAQ, per germline. This CDR3 contains 16 residues. The ends lost 5 bases at V and 9 bases at J; junction bases unmatched: 11. This receptor was identified in a man at least 80 years old with acute or convalescent COVID-19. This chain links TRBV7-6 with TRBJ2-1; 12 nucleotides align to TRBD1. The specimen sequenced was peripheral blood. The CDR3 here is CASSPVRDRGHVEQFF. In DNA, the CDR3 is TGTGCCAGCAGCCCGGTGAGGGACAGGGGGCATGTTGAGCAGTTCTTC.